This T cell receptor (beta chain) is from a study of cytomegalovirus exposure and HLA in healthy donors (dated by TCRdb to 2016 to 2017). As for the study more broadly: An earlier analysis of 587 of the donors reported 276 Gb of sequence data and approximately 110 million unique TCR beta sequences from roughly 180 million T cells. To predict cytomegalovirus infection status, the study brought together high-throughput TCR immunosequencing, statistical association of individual TCRs with disease status, and machine learning. Donor age, sex, ethnicity and CMV serostatus were collected together with the repertoire data. On average, around 200,000 unique TCR beta nucleotide sequences were sequenced per donor among several hundred genotyped donors of the cohort, with approximately 18% of those sequences being non-productive. The number of donors typed differed by locus, with about 620-630 for A, B, C, DRB1 and DQB1, 522 for DQA1, 600 to 610 for DPA1, and 472 for DPB1. An earlier analysis of 500 to 650 of the donors applied high-throughput TCR beta sequencing to assess whether each TCR beta V gene segment acted as functional or pseudogenic. In a later genetic analysis, genome-wide SNP genotypes for about three fifths of the roughly 670 donors were used, and that subset was treated as a discovery cohort. In the later analysis, no new phenotypic data were used to find candidate immune exposures; instead, reliance was placed on TCR beta sequences and their occurrence across donors. To study patterns of TCR occurrence, a later analysis re-analyzed previously published TCR beta repertoires from just over 650 donors and added high-resolution HLA genotyping. HLA typing covered class I and class II loci at four-digit resolution. A separate validation cohort of some 130 different subjects was used in addition to the roughly 670-subject first cohort. The study profiled the T cell repertoires of hundreds of subjects by immunosequencing and related them to cytomegalovirus serostatus. Roughly 300 gigabases of sequencing data and tens of millions of unique TCR sequences were included in an early release covering roughly 600 HLA-typed donors. The study aimed to test whether signatures of past pathogen exposure could be identified by cataloging public T cell receptors. Several DR-DQ haplotypes were handled as single units for association and clustering because linkage in the cohort was strong. Every repertoire in the discovery cohort had been generated on one and the same sequencing platform. Of the 350 to 450 genotyped donors, approximately 81% were placed in the genetic ancestry cluster associated with self-reported Caucasian donors.

Beyond this particular receptor, the publication reports: When HLA alleles, especially DR and DQ, strongly co-occurred, TCR associations were difficult to assign to individual alleles. The sequencing pipeline was judged likely to have produced a cluster of highly shared sequence variants as a technical artifact. Roughly uniform sequencing depth across donors was assumed in presence/absence analyses, although this assumption may not hold. A total of around 150 TCR beta chains were listed by the study as associated with cytomegalovirus. It was suggested by the authors that the approach could potentially be generalized to other disease states and immunological phenotypes. Because some donors lacked HLA typing at each locus, the association tests relied only on the typed subset. Several of the top co-occurrence clusters appeared to be linked to parvovirus B19, influenza, CMV and Epstein-Barr virus, according to a later analysis. V-gene and J-gene trimming of TCR beta chains was associated with a missense DCLRE1C variant in a later genetic analysis, and the association was replicated in an independent cohort. Because the 87-base-pair reads could not distinguish some IMGT-functional V segments, including TRBV6-2 and TRBV6-3, those segments were excluded. Because counts were too low, some 16 rarely observed V segments, including chromosome 9 orphons, were excluded from the earlier analysis of some 540 of the donors. Linkage disequilibrium might explain the correlated functional status among segregating V segments, but an unknown experimental factor could not be ruled out. Cytomegalovirus status was reported to be diagnosed by the classifier with high specificity and sensitivity in both the original and validation cohorts. According to a later genetic analysis, donors in an Asian-associated ancestry cluster had fewer N-insertions in productive TCRs than the roughly 670-donor mean. CMV serostatus was the only immune exposure information available for the cohort. Most CMV-associated TCR beta chains appeared to be HLA-restricted in a later analysis, and the HLA associations seemed to be driven largely by CMV exposure. Across donors, most TCR sequences were observed very rarely, whereas some public TCRs were present in many individuals. In a later analysis, 15,000 to 20,000 TCR beta sequences were associated with specific HLA alleles at a false discovery rate of 0.05. A further reported finding was that TCR beta sequences accurately predicted the HLA-A and HLA-B alleles for most subjects in the first cohort. In an earlier analysis of about 600 of the donors, most TCR beta V segments appeared in productive rearrangements about 90% or about 30% of the time, broadly matching IMGT annotations. Three of the identified cytomegalovirus-associated TCR beta chains were confirmed in vitro to be specific for cytomegalovirus antigens. A later analysis found that TCR association rates varied across HLA loci, with DRB1 alleles showing the most associated TCRs and HLA-C alleles the fewest. This cohort had only TCR beta chains sequenced, and the lack of alpha or paired-chain data limited which features could be detected. A later analysis found that HLA-associated TCR beta chains were more clonally expanded and had lower generation probabilities than equally common non-associated chains.

V sheds 3 bases and J sheds 2 bases, leaving 13 bases between their ends. The CDR3, cysteine through phenylalanine, is 15 amino acids long. Just CDR3 DNA is preserved here, 45 bases in frame from base 1. The germline V gene gives CDR1 as KGHSH and CDR2 as LQKENI. The cohort comprised some 730 healthy bone marrow donors. At the time of sampling, every cohort member was nominally healthy, though immune exposures that went unrecorded were likely present. The donor was CMV seronegative and belonged to the group of 352 seronegative cohort members. A peripheral blood sample was provided by each donor, and peripheral blood mononuclear cells were used for TCR beta sequencing. Genomic DNA was extracted from the blood cell samples with the Qiagen DNeasy Blood Extraction Kit. Turning to this clone: Its antigen remains undetermined. No much larger clonotype is one base removed from it; base qualities were not supplied.

The method behind the library was the immunoSEQ multiplex PCR assay. For the multiplex PCR, a mixture combining 60 forward primers for TCR Vbeta segments and 13 reverse primers for TCR Jbeta segments was used. A multiplex PCR assay on genomic DNA amplified the CDR3 region of rearranged TCR beta genes. The Illumina HiSeq System was used to sequence the amplified TCR beta libraries as 87-base-pair reads. In the original analysis: In a later analysis, tens of millions of unique TCR beta chains were counted across the 500 to 850 repertoires, and roughly 11 million of these chains were shared by at least two donors. To remove PCR and sequencing errors, raw reads were error-corrected and collapsed into unique sequences using a nearest-neighbor algorithm that merged closely related sequences. V, D and J gene segments were assigned by aligning CDR3 sequences to IMGT reference sequences. Each retained sequence needed at least a six-nucleotide match to both a V gene segment and a J gene segment. A rearrangement counted as productive if the CDR3 had no stop codons and remained in frame with V and J, and every other rearrangement counted as non-productive. CDR3 was defined according to IMGT convention as the region running from the second conserved V-encoded cysteine to the conserved J-encoded phenylalanine. The earlier analysis of approximately 500 of the donors excluded sequences that lacked an unambiguous match to a single V gene segment. In an earlier analysis of some 590 of the donors, a V segment was called functional when productive rearrangements were above 56.7%, and segregating when the standard deviation between donors exceeded 5%. A statistical classification framework was developed to diagnose cytomegalovirus status using the catalog of TCR beta chain sequences. In a later analysis, TCR nucleotide sequences were compared against IMGT/GENE-DB human TR gene sequences so that V and J genes could be assigned. The TCRdist pipeline was used in a later analysis to assign CDR3 sequences and most-parsimonious VDJ recombination scenarios. A later analysis defined each TCR beta chain by its CDR3 amino acid sequence plus V-gene family, and excluded reads lacking a unique V-gene family. A later analysis removed nearly 600 highly shared, low-generation-probability nucleotide sequences to deal with suspected cross-contamination and a sequencing artifact. For each public chain, a later analysis derived a clonal expansion index from normalized ranks of inferred template counts within each repertoire. A later analysis computed generation probabilities with a VDJ recombination model fitted to out-of-frame rearrangements, and checked the results against IGoR. Hypergeometric tests were used in a later analysis to score TCR-TCR, TCR-HLA and TCR-CMV co-occurrence, with a repertoire-size bias correction applied to the TCR pairs. To estimate false discovery rates, a later analysis permuted the HLA or CMV assignments 20 times. In a later analysis, co-occurring TCRs were grouped with DBSCAN, and TCRdist sequence similarity was added when clustering was performed within HLA-allele-positive subsets. Repertoires with fewer than 30,000 or more than 120,000 public chains, plus five repertoires with anomalous nucleotide sharing, were excluded from co-occurrence clustering. TCRdb provides this immuneACCESS table in a form limited to in-frame rearrangements. Some clones are lacking; in checked studies, under half of them reflect an unresolved V gene, and why the rest are absent is not known. For V, J and clone size, that table is used; D and trimming come from the DNA. The sample includes 160,000 or so clones, with roughly 73% observed a single time. The ten most abundant clones make up approximately 1.5% of the sample.

Sequencing input: PBMCs. Recombination joined TRBV18 with TRBJ2-5; TRBD1 is a possible D gene, resting on 5 matching bases. This sequence originates from a woman in her thirties in good health and CMV-seronegative. The nucleotides read TGTGCCAGCTCACCGGGGCGAGGAACGCAAGAGACCCAGTACTTC. Translated, this gives CASSPGRGTQETQYF.